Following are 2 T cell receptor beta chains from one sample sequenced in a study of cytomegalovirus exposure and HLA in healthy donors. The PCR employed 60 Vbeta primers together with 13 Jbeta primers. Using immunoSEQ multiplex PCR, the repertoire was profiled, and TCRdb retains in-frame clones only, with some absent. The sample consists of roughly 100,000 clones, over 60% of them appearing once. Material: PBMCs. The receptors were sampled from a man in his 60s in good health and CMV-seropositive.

This CDR3 reads CASSPEGTANTGELFF. The CDR3 DNA reads as TGTGCCAGCTCACCTGAGGGGACAGCGAACACCGGGGAGCTGTTTTTT. The gene calls are TRBV18 and TRBJ2-2; 7 bases map to TRBD1. CDR3 length: 16 residues. Germline trimming cut 3 bases from V and 0 bases from J; bases unmatched to any gene: 4. Germline-derived CDR1 and CDR2 are KGHSH and LQKENI.

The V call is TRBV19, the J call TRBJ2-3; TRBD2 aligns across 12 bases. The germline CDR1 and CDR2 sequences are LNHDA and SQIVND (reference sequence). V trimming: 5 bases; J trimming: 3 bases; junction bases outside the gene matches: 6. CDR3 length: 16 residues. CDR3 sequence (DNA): TGTGCCAGTAGTGTGCTAGCGGGGGGGCTAACAGATACGCAGTATTTT. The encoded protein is CASSVLAGGLTDTQYF.